This T cell receptor (beta chain) emerged from a study of T cells expressing NK-cell markers. The CDR3 length is 15 residues. CDR1 SQVTM and CDR2 ANQGSEA come from the germline V gene. TCRdb re-called the 5' RACE reads; one entry per CDR3 protein, DNA not given. The clone table shows over 150,000 distinct CDR3 sequences, with the ten largest holding 20% to 25%. The TCR comes from a man aged 18 to 69 in good health. The chain carries TRBV29-1 and TRBJ1-1; TCRdb selects TRBD1, and the lack of DNA leaves this call unchecked. The material sequenced was blood T cells: a sorted CD56 or NKG2C T cell subset, CD4+ or CD8+ T cells, or bulk PBMC T cells (not recorded which). The CDR3 region is CSVEARSSRGTEAFF.